This TCR beta chain came from a study of blood T cells in healthy people across ages. This clonotype was seen more than once but under ten times. The target antigen is unknown. This CDR3 has 16 residues. A second roughly 6 to 11 cycle PCR used barcoded and J-beta primers. A 12-random-nucleotide template-switch adaptor tagged each cDNA molecule. Samples each returned at least 2.5 million CDR3-containing paired-end reads. TCRdb itself ran the 5' RACE reads through MiXCR, one entry per CDR3 protein. The table lists around 1.5 million distinct CDR3 sequences, approximately 40% of them singletons, with roughly 8.2% in the top ten. Overall study findings and caveats: Long-lived donors had more naive CD4+ cells and higher diversity than aged donors.

The material sequenced was blood. This clonotype originated in a woman under 30 in good health. The V gene is TRBV21-1, the J gene TRBJ1-4. TRBV21-1 is deemed a pseudogene. The CDR3 nucleotides read TGTGCCAGCAGCAAAGAACGTGGCCCGACTAATGAAAAACTGTTTTTT. Amino acid sequence: CASSKERGPTNEKLFF.